This T cell receptor (beta chain) was obtained from a study of identical twins. MiXCR, run by TCRdb on the 5' RACE reads, gives a single entry per CDR3 protein. The sample lists approximately 890,000 distinct CDR3 sequences, 10% to 15% occurring once. V gave up 3 bases and J gave up 12 bases, with 14 bases separating them. Germline lookup yields CDR1 KGHDR and CDR2 SFDVKD. This CDR3 has 13 residues. This clonotype came up a few times. In addition, the sample was reused for a study of yellow fever vaccine responses in identical twins.

This TCR came from a woman aged 18-29 years in good health. The V and J genes are TRBV24-1 and TRBJ2-1; D is perhaps TRBD2 (6 bases). Material for sequencing was PBMCs. The CDR3 nucleotides are TGTGCCACCAGTGATGCGGGAAACCCAGTGCAGTTCTTC. Translated, it gives CATSDAGNPVQFF.